This TCR beta chain was sequenced during a study of CD8+ T cells in alopecia areata. This clone was recorded a few times. No antigen is known for it. Investigators sorted PBMCs to obtain both CD4+ and CD8+ T cells. The CDR3 spans 14 residues. J gave up 7 bases and V 6 bases, and 7 bases lay outside the gene matches. Per the germline V gene, CDR1 is SQVTM and CDR2 is ANQGSEA. Findings and caveats of the study: Scalp samples also yield sequences of resident alphabeta T cells from normal skin. Elevated clonality characterized lesional scalp relative to normal scalp, particularly in alopecia totalis/universalis.

Extraction of RNA preceded its reverse transcription into cDNA, which served as the sequencing template. Sequenced by immunoSEQ multiplex PCR; TCRdb stores in-frame clones only, minus some. The profile covers approximately 150,000 clones, with around 57% appearing a single time and about 4.3% taken by the ten largest. The specimen sequenced was CD4+ T cells sorted from blood. The J gene is TRBJ2-1, the V gene TRBV29-1, with TRBD2 matching over 12 bases. This clonotype was obtained from a human donor in good health. The CDR3 region has the DNA TGCAGCGTCGGGGGGCTAGCGGGAGGGAATGAGCAGTTCTTC. It encodes CSVGGLAGGNEQFF.